Included here is one TCR beta chain sequence, with context. The source of the sample is a study of blood T cell repertoires in COVID-19. Study background: Some COVID-19 samples were acute and others convalescent; all came from the United States, Italy and Spain.

In the original processing: Quantification of nucleated cells was approximated via reference gene primer amplification. Libraries were prepared by immunoSEQ multiplex PCR; TCRdb keeps only in-frame clonotypes and omits some of them. V, J and clone size are those of that table, while D and trimming were read from the DNA. The data show 130,000 to 150,000 clones, 80% to 90% seen once. Per germline, CDR1 SQVTM and CDR2 ANQGSEA. This CDR3 region has 14 residues. V dropped 2 bases and J dropped 2 bases, with 11 bases sitting between them. V is TRBV29-1 and J is TRBJ2-3; D possibly corresponds to TRBD2 (7 bases). This TCR came from a woman aged 45-60 years with acute or convalescent COVID-19. The specimen sequenced was peripheral blood. The CDR3 here is CSVEWGGLTDTQYF. As DNA, the CDR3 is TGCAGCGTTGAATGGGGGGGCCTCACAGATACGCAGTATTTT.